These 8 T cell receptor delta chains were all obtained from the same sample, sequenced in a study of gamma-delta T cells after stem cell transplantation. TCRdb repeated clone calling on the RT-PCR reads with CATT. The sample has under 8,000 delta-chain clones, 13% to 15% seen once. The sample consisted of gamma-delta T cells. All receptors derive from a human donor. It is not recorded whose cells these are; they may come from a transplant donor.

At least ten counts were recorded for this clone. The V gene is TRDV1, the J gene TRDJ1; 13 positions agree with TRDD3. Trimming at V came to 3 bases and at J to 7 bases, leaving 14 bases not matched to a gene. The CDR3 loop spans 18 amino acids. Per germline, CDR1 TSWWSYY and CDR2 QGS. The CDR3 coding sequence is TGTGCTCTTGGGGACACCCACTGCGTACTGGGGGATACGGGTAAACTCATCTTT. It specifies CALGDTHCVLGDTGKLIF.

The V gene is TRDV2, the J gene TRDJ3, with D uncertain. Germline loops: CDR1 GEAIGNYY, CDR2 EKD. V lost 2 bases to trimming and J lost 0 bases, with 16 bases between them. The CDR3 totals 19 residues. The CDR3 protein is CACDRRWRRSSWDTRQMFF. CDR3 DNA sequence: TGTGCCTGTGACAGAAGGTGGCGGCGGAGCTCCTGGGACACCCGACAGATGTTTTTC.

Points on this clone: It is likely a read error: a sequence one base away is far more abundant. The chain has TRDV2 and TRDJ1; 8 bases line up with TRDD3. The germline V gene has CDR1 GEAIGNYY and CDR2 EKD. The CDR3 spans 13 residues. The CDR3 region is CACDTWGIDKPIF. CDR3 DNA sequence: TGTGCCTGTGACACCTGGGGGATCGATAAACCCATCTTT.

Relative to its sample, this clone is medium-sized. This chain links TRDV1 with TRDJ1; 10 bases map to TRDD3. Per the germline V gene, CDR1 is TSWWSYY and CDR2 is QGS. Germline trimming cut 1 base from V and 4 bases from J; bases unmatched to any gene: 6. CDR3 size: 16 residues. CDR3 bases: TGTGCTCTTGGGGAACGGGGCTGGGGGATAAGCGATAAACTCATCTTT. This gives the protein CALGERGWGISDKLIF.

This clone was detected a few times. A much larger clone is a single base away; this may be a read error. The V gene is TRDV3, the J gene TRDJ2; a possible D gene is TRDD3 (6 bases). Deletions cut 4 bases from V and 4 bases from J, with 22 bases between. Germline CDR1 and CDR2: TVYSNPD and GDNSRS (reference sequence). The CDR3 runs 16 residues. The CDR3 region is CASRAQGMSRTAQLFF. The CDR3 DNA reads TGTGCCTCCCGAGCTCAGGGGATGTCTAGGACAGCACAACTCTTCTTT.

The chain is built from TRDV1 and TRDJ1, with TRDD3 as a possible D gene (5 bases). CDR3 length equals 21 residues. The ends were cut back, 1 base at V and 0 bases at J, with 27 bases in the middle. Germline V lookup: CDR1 TSWWSYY, CDR2 QGS. The CDR3 region has the DNA TGTGCTCTTGGGGAACCCCCGACCTGGGCGGGAGCCCTCCAGTACACCGATAAACTCATCTTT. This gives the protein CALGEPPTWAGALQYTDKLIF.

The rearrangement joins TRDV1 to TRDJ1; D might be TRDD2 (6 bases). V was trimmed by 0 bases and J by 0 bases, leaving 20 bases between them. CDR3 length equals 19 residues. Germline V CDR1 and CDR2: TSWWSYY, QGS. CDR3 amino acids: CALGELPSAGCGDTDKLIF. The CDR3 region has the DNA TGTGCTCTTGGGGAACTACCTTCCGCAGGGTGTGGGGACACCGATAAACTCATCTTT.

This clone ranks as medium-sized. The chain links TRDV1 to TRDJ1; unclear D gene. The CDR3 has 19 residues. V was shortened by 0 bases and J by 0 bases, with 20 bases between the two germline ends. Germline loops: CDR1 TSWWSYY, CDR2 QGS. This CDR3 is CALGELQFTYKGYTDKLIF. The CDR3, as DNA: TGTGCTCTTGGGGAACTACAGTTCACATATAAGGGGTACACCGATAAACTCATCTTT.